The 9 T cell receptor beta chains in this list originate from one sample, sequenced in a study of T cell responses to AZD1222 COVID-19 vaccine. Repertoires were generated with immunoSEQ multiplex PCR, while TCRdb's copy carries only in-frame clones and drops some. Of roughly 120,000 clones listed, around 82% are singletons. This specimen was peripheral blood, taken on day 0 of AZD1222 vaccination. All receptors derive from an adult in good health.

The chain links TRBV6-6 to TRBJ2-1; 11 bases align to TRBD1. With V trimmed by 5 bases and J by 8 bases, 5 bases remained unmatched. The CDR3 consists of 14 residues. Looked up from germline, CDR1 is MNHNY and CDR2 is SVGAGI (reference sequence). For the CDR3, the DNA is TGTGCCAGCAGTCGGGACAGGGGGTGGGATGAGCAGTTCTTC. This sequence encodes CASSRDRGWDEQFF.

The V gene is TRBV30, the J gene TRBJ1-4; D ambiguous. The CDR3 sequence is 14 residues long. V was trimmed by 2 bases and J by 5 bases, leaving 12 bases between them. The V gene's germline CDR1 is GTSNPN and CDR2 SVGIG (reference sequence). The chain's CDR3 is CAWSREGGNEKLFF. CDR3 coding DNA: TGTGCCTGGAGTAGGGAGGGAGGAAATGAAAAACTGTTTTTT.

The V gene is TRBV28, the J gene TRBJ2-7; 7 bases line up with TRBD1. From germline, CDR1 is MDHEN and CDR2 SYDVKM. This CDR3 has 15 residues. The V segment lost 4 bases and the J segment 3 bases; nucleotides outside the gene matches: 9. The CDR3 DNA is TGTGCCAGCAGTTCGCCCGACAGGGTTATCTACGAGCAGTACTTC. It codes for CASSSPDRVIYEQYF.

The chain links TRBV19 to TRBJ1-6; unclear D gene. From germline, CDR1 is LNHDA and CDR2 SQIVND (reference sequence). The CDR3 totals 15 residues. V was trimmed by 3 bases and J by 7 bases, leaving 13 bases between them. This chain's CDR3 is CASSIARIYNSPLHF. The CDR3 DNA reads TGTGCCAGTAGTATCGCCAGGATATACAATTCACCCCTCCACTTT.

The CDR3 region is CASSDSPGQRGTEAFF. CDR3 bases: TGTGCCAGCAGCGATTCCCCGGGACAAAGGGGCACTGAAGCTTTCTTT. The rearrangement joins TRBV7-9 to TRBJ1-1; TRBD1 might be the D (6 bases). This CDR3 is 16 amino acids long. Trimming shortened V by 5 bases and J by 4 bases, and 20 bases separated the two germline ends. Germline V lookup: CDR1 SEHNR, CDR2 FQNEAQ (reference sequence).

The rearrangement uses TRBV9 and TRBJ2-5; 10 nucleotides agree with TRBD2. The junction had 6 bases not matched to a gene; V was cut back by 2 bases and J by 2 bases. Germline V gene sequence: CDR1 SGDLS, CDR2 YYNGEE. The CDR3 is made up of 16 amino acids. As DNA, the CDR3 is TGTGCCAGCAGCGTGACTAGCGGGTTAAGGCAAGAGACCCAGTACTTC. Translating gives CASSVTSGLRQETQYF. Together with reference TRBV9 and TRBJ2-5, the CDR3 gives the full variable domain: DSGVTQTPKHLITATGQRVTLRCSPRSGDLSVYWYQQSLDQGLQFLIQYYNGEERAKGNILERFSAQQFPDLHSELNLSSLELGDSALYFCASSVTSGLRQETQYFGPGTRLLVL.

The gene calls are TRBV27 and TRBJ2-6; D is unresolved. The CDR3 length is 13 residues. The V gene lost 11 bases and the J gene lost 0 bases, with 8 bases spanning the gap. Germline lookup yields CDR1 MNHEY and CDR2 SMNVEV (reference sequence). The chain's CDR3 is CAARSSGANVLTF. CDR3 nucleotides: TGTGCCGCAAGAAGCTCTGGGGCCAACGTCCTGACTTTC.

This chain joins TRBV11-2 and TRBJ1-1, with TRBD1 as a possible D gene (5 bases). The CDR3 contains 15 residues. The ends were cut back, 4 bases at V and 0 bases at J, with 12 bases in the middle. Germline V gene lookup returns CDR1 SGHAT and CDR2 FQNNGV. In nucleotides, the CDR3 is TGTGCCAGCAGCTCGGGGGGATCAATGAACACTGAAGCTTTCTTT. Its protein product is CASSSGGSMNTEAFF.

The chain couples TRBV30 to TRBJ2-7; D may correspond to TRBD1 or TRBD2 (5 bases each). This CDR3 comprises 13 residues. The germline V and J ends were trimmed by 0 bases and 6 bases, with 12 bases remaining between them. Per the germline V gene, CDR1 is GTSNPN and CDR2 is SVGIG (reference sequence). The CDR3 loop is CAWSVLGVGEQYF. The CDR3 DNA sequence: TGTGCCTGGAGTGTACTAGGGGTTGGCGAGCAGTACTTC.